These 13 T cell receptor beta chains were all obtained from the same sample, sequenced in a study of blood T cells in healthy people across ages. Together with a sample-barcoded 5' primer, a J-beta primer mix was included in a second PCR lasting roughly 7 to 11 cycles. TCRdb independently ran MiXCR on the 5' RACE reads; one entry per CDR3 protein. The sample lists fewer than 1.5 million distinct CDR3 sequences, about 43% seen once, with 7% to 9% in the top ten. The sample comprised blood. The receptors derive from a woman between 18 and 30 years old in good health.

The count of this clonotype is one. The rearrangement links TRBV7-9 to TRBJ1-6; 9 bases are a match to TRBD1. Trimming removed 5 bases from V and 15 bases from J; junction bases left unmatched: 8. The CDR3 has 13 amino acids. Germline lookup yields CDR1 SEHNR and CDR2 FQNEAQ (reference sequence). The CDR3 nucleotides read TGTGCCAGCAGCGTAGACGGGACAGGGAGCCTCCACTTT. Translation gives CASSVDGTGSLHF.

The rearrangement joins TRBV11-2 to TRBJ2-1; TRBD1 agrees at 11 bases. Germline V gives CDR1 SGHAT, CDR2 FQNNGV. After removal of 8 bases from V and 6 bases from J, the junction contained 6 bases not matched to a gene. CDR3 length: 14 amino acids. The CDR3 here is CASLGTGGGNEQFF. The CDR3 DNA sequence: TGTGCCAGCTTGGGGACAGGGGGAGGCAATGAGCAGTTCTTC.

This clonotype has more than one count but fewer than ten. The V call is TRBV5-1, the J call TRBJ2-1; a weak D match, TRBD2 (5 bases). The V end was cut by 1 base, the J end by 2 bases, with 13 bases between. The CDR3 contains 16 residues. CDR1 and CDR2 (germline): SGHRS, YFSETQ. The CDR3: CASSLWERSTYNEQFF. The CDR3 region has the DNA TGCGCCAGCAGCTTGTGGGAGCGGTCGACCTACAATGAGCAGTTCTTC.

This chain connects TRBV29-1 to TRBJ1-2; D gene uncertain. This CDR3 comprises 12 residues. Germline V lookup: CDR1 SQVTM, CDR2 ANQGSEA. Trimming shortened V by 6 bases and J by 3 bases, and 11 bases separated the two germline ends. CDR3 in amino acids: CSVINIDYGYTF. The CDR3 nucleotides read TGCAGCGTGATCAACATAGACTATGGCTACACCTTC.

This chain joins TRBV6-2 or TRBV6-3 and TRBJ2-3; 9 bases fit TRBD2. The CDR3 length is 15 residues. From germline, CDR1 is MNHEY and CDR2 SVGEGT. The junction had 7 bases not matched to a gene; V was cut back by 8 bases and J by 1 base. The CDR3 region is CASAWASGGTDTQYF. The CDR3 nucleotides are TGTGCCAGCGCCTGGGCTAGCGGGGGCACAGATACGCAGTATTTT.

The chain employs TRBV12-5 and TRBJ1-1; 9 bases match TRBD1. J was trimmed by 4 bases and V by 1 base; bases with no gene match: 4. This CDR3 region has 15 residues. Per germline, CDR1 LGHNT and CDR2 FRNRAP. DNA of the CDR3: TGTGCTAGTGGTTTGGGGGACAGGGCAGGCACTGAAGCTTTCTTT. It is translated as CASGLGDRAGTEAFF.

The CDR3 coding sequence is TGTGCCAGCAGTTCGGACTGGACCGCTGAAGCTTTCTTT. It codes for CASSSDWTAEAFF. The chain uses TRBV2 and TRBJ1-1; D call uncertain. V was trimmed by 5 bases and J by 6 bases, leaving 13 bases between them. Germline assignment: CDR1 SNHLY and CDR2 FYNNEI. There are 13 residues in the CDR3. The full variable domain, with the rest looked up from reference TRBV2 and TRBJ1-1, is EPEVTQTPSHQVTQMGQEVILRCVPISNHLYFYWYRQILGQKVEFLVSFYNNEISEKSEIFDDQFSVERPDGSNFTLKIRSTKLEDSAMYFCASSSDWTAEAFFGQGTRLTVV.

The chain carries TRBV6-2 or TRBV6-3 and TRBJ2-1, with D possibly TRBD2 on 5 matching bases. The CDR3 length is 17 residues. V was clipped by 6 bases and J by 3 bases, with 21 bases between them. CDR1 MNHEY and CDR2 SVGEGT come from the germline V gene. The CDR3 DNA reads TGTGCCAGCAGCTCCTCACCCGCGACTACTTACTACAATGAGCAGTTCTTC. This translates into CASSSSPATTYYNEQFF.

This clonotype was seen a few times. The chain couples TRBV3-1 to TRBJ2-4; D gene unclear. The germline V gene encodes CDR1 LGHDT and CDR2 YNNKEL (reference sequence). Trimming left V 2 bases short and J 0 bases short, with 5 bases between. The CDR3 extends over 14 amino acids. The CDR3 loop reads CASSQLLAKNIQYF. The CDR3, as DNA: TGTGCCAGCAGCCAACTACTAGCCAAAAACATTCAGTACTTC.

A few counts support this clonotype. The CDR3 spells CASSLGRGVTSNEKLFF. DNA for the CDR3: TGTGCCAGCAGCTTAGGCCGGGGGGTAACATCTAATGAAAAACTGTTTTTT. The genes are TRBV13 and TRBJ1-4, with D possibly TRBD1 on 5 matching bases. The CDR3 runs 17 residues. Germline V gene sequence: CDR1 PRHDT, CDR2 FYEKMQ (reference sequence). V dropped 0 bases and J dropped 3 bases, with 14 bases sitting between them.

V and J are TRBV12-5 and TRBJ2-2, with 11 bases lining up with TRBD1. J lost 6 bases, V lost 1 base, and 10 bases had no gene match. Germline values: CDR1 LGHNT, CDR2 FRNRAP. The CDR3 consists of 18 residues. CDR3 amino acids: CASGLADYPGQGAGELFF. For the CDR3, the DNA is TGTGCTAGTGGTTTGGCAGACTATCCGGGACAGGGGGCCGGGGAGCTGTTTTTT.

This clonotype was recorded a few times. The V gene is TRBV4-2, the J gene TRBJ1-2; 7 bases are shared with TRBD1. The CDR3 covers 14 residues. The germline V gene encodes CDR1 LGHNA and CDR2 YNFKEQ. V lost 3 bases to trimming and J lost 8 bases; unmatched junction nucleotides: 9. In nucleotides, the CDR3 is TGTGCCAGCAGCCAGGCAGGGGGTGTCGAGGGCTACACCTTC. It specifies CASSQAGGVEGYTF.

The V gene is TRBV10-2, the J gene TRBJ2-7, with D possibly being TRBD1 (6 bases). The germline CDR1 and CDR2 sequences are WSHSY and SAAADI. The V end was cut by 7 bases, the J end by 2 bases, with 12 bases between. CDR3 length: 13 residues. In nucleotides, the CDR3 is TGCGCCAGCAATCCTGGGACACCCTACGAGCAGTACTTC. Its protein product is CASNPGTPYEQYF.